This T cell receptor beta chain was identified during a study of cytomegalovirus exposure and HLA in healthy donors. The wider study: HLA-typed donors were the source of approximately 85 million unique TCRs, which an early data release held. The study's findings and limits: TCR beta V- and J-gene trimming was later associated with a missense DCLRE1C variant. TCR association rates varied by HLA locus in a later analysis, with DRB1 highest and HLA-C lowest. Several of the most significant clusters appeared, in a later analysis, to be linked to common viral pathogens.

Amplification used 60 Vbeta primers and 13 Jbeta primers. Sequenced by immunoSEQ multiplex PCR; TCRdb stores in-frame clones only, minus some. Here the sample spans approximately 79,000 clones, around 78% being singletons. As regards this clone: Antigen specificity is unknown.

The CDR3 spans 15 residues. V lost 5 bases and J lost 1; bases outside the gene matches: 4. Germline-derived CDR1 and CDR2 are LNHNV and YYDKDF (reference sequence). The sequenced material came from PBMCs. The gene calls are TRBV15 and TRBJ2-3; 9 nucleotides agree with TRBD1. This receptor was taken from a man aged 40-55 years in good health and CMV-seronegative. CDR3 in DNA: TGTGCCACCAGCCCACGGGACAGGGGCACAGATACGCAGTATTTT. This translates into CATSPRDRGTDTQYF.